These T cell receptor beta chains were read from a single sample in a study of blood T cell repertoires in COVID-19. Profiled with immunoSEQ multiplex PCR; TCRdb holds only in-frame clones, not every one. Among around 60,000 clones listed, 60% to 85% were seen once. Input material: peripheral blood. The receptors here all came from a human donor in a cohort sampled during active COVID-19. Each CDR3 is given with its conserved first and last residue. D genes are given only for firm matches. Clone size appears in some rows only: once, few, many, or a class for an expanded clone.

len	j_gene	v_gene	abundance	d_gene	CDR3aa	CDR3nt
13	TRBJ1-1	TRBV7-2	few	.	CASSITGMGEAFF	TGTGCCAGCAGCATAACAGGTATGGGTGAAGCTTTCTTT
14	TRBJ1-1	TRBV6-5	.	.	CASSHPEGNTEAFF	TGTGCCAGCAGCCACCCGGAGGGGAACACTGAAGCTTTCTTT
16	TRBJ1-6	TRBV5-4	.	.	CASSLGGSSYNSPLHF	TGTGCCAGCAGCTTGGGCGGTAGCTCCTATAATTCACCCCTCCACTTT
12	TRBJ2-5	TRBV30	once	.	CAWAGVGETQYF	TGTGCCTGGGCAGGGGTCGGGGAGACCCAGTACTTC
16	TRBJ2-3	TRBV9	.	TRBD2	CASSVGTSGRADTQYF	TGTGCCAGCAGCGTAGGGACTAGCGGGAGAGCAGATACGCAGTATTTT
12	TRBJ1-2	TRBV6-5	.	.	CASSPGWAGYTF	TGTGCCAGCAGTCCTGGGTGGGCAGGCTACACCTTC
14	TRBJ2-1	TRBV6-5	.	TRBD1	CASSIWTGGAGQFF	TGTGCCAGCAGTATATGGACAGGGGGCGCGGGGCAGTTCTTC
15	TRBJ1-2	TRBV6-1	.	.	CASSEAQSSNYGYTF	TGTGCCAGCAGTGAAGCGCAGTCATCTAACTATGGCTACACCTTC
13	TRBJ1-4	TRBV2	.	TRBD1	CASSGTDNEKLFF	TGTGCCAGCAGCGGGACAGATAATGAAAAACTGTTTTTT
15	TRBJ1-2	TRBV28	.	.	CASSFLGHRTSGYTF	TGTGCCAGCAGTTTTTTGGGACACCGGACTAGTGGCTACACCTTC
14	TRBJ2-7	TRBV9	.	.	CASSLGAGGYEQYF	TGTGCCAGCAGTCTTGGTGCAGGTGGCTACGAGCAGTACTTC
14	TRBJ1-4	TRBV10-3	.	.	CATRVQQANEKLFF	TGTGCCACCAGGGTCCAGCAGGCTAATGAAAAACTGTTTTTT
13	TRBJ1-3	TRBV19	.	TRBD1	CATYRGSGNTIYF	TGTGCCACCTACAGGGGCTCTGGAAACACCATATATTTT
14	TRBJ1-3	TRBV6-5	.	.	CASSYGSGGNTIYF	TGTGCCAGCAGTTACGGCAGTGGCGGAAACACCATATATTTT
15	TRBJ2-1	TRBV18	.	TRBD1	CASSPSPGQGNEQFF	TGTGCCAGCTCACCATCGCCGGGACAGGGCAATGAGCAGTTCTTC
17	TRBJ1-6	TRBV9	.	TRBD1	CASSVEAQTGYDSPLHF	TGTGCCAGCAGCGTAGAGGCCCAGACAGGGTATGATTCACCCCTCCACTTT
13	TRBJ2-2	TRBV29-1	few	TRBD1	CSVGTANTGELFF	TGCAGCGTGGGGACAGCCAACACCGGGGAGCTGTTTTTT
15	TRBJ1-1	TRBV12-5	once	.	CASGFRTVQGTEAFF	TGTGCTAGTGGTTTTAGGACAGTTCAAGGGACTGAAGCTTTCTTT
14	TRBJ1-1	TRBV7-2	.	.	CASSLQGGNTEAFF	TGTGCCAGCAGCTTACAAGGGGGGAACACTGAAGCTTTCTTT
14	TRBJ2-3	TRBV11-3	.	.	CASSLSGRADTQYF	TGTGCCAGCAGCTTAAGCGGAAGGGCAGATACGCAGTATTTT
16	TRBJ1-4	TRBV24-1	.	TRBD1	CATSASGTGGNEKLFF	TGTGCCACCAGTGCCTCCGGGACAGGGGGCAACGAAAAACTGTTTTTT
14	TRBJ1-2	TRBV5-4	.	.	CASSLSQGVYGYTF	TGTGCCAGCAGCTTGTCACAGGGAGTCTATGGCTACACCTTC
15	TRBJ2-5	TRBV11-2	medium-sized	.	CASSSRGDLGQTQYF	TGTGCCAGCAGCTCCAGAGGGGACTTGGGACAGACCCAGTACTTC
16	TRBJ2-5	TRBV6-6	.	TRBD2	CASSYPGTSGGETQYF	TGTGCCAGCAGTTACCCCGGGACTAGCGGGGGTGAGACCCAGTACTTC
13	TRBJ1-2	TRBV12-3/TRBV12-4	.	.	CASSLQGNYGYTF	TGTGCCAGCAGTTTACAGGGGAACTATGGCTACACCTTC
15	TRBJ2-3	TRBV7-3	.	TRBD2	CASSLNPGGADTQYF	TGTGCCAGCAGCTTAAACCCGGGGGGGGCAGATACGCAGTATTTT
16	TRBJ1-5	TRBV5-5	.	.	CASSLRPGNPDQPQHF	TGTGCCAGCAGCTTGAGGCCCGGGAATCCAGATCAGCCCCAGCATTTT
14	TRBJ2-7	TRBV9	.	.	CASSPTGRSYEQYF	TGTGCCAGCAGTCCGACAGGTCGGTCCTACGAGCAGTACTTC
17	TRBJ1-1	TRBV3-1/TRBV3-2	.	.	CASSQPSGGTGGTEAFF	TGTGCCAGCAGCCAACCATCGGGCGGAACAGGAGGGACTGAAGCTTTCTTT
14	TRBJ2-1	TRBV6-4	.	.	CASSEGVGNSEQFF	TGTGCCAGCAGCGAGGGGGTTGGGAATAGTGAGCAGTTCTTC
15	TRBJ2-7	TRBV11-2	.	TRBD2	CASSLGTSGSGEQYF	TGTGCCAGCAGCTTAGGGACTAGCGGGAGTGGCGAGCAGTACTTC
15	TRBJ2-1	TRBV5-4	.	TRBD2	CASSLAGGPNNEQFF	TGTGCCAGCAGCTTGGCGGGAGGGCCGAACAATGAGCAGTTCTTC
16	TRBJ2-4	TRBV9	once	.	CASSVASPLAKNIQYF	TGTGCCAGCAGCGTAGCTTCCCCTCTAGCCAAAAACATTCAGTACTTC
11	TRBJ2-1	TRBV7-9	.	.	CASSPGQIRFF	TGTGCCAGCAGCCCCGGTCAAATAAGATTCTTC
15	TRBJ2-5	TRBV7-9	few	TRBD2	CASSALTSGQETQYF	TGTGCCAGCAGCGCTCTGACTAGCGGACAAGAGACCCAGTACTTC
13	TRBJ2-1	TRBV27	once	TRBD2	CASSLTSANEQFF	TGTGCCAGCAGTTTGACTAGCGCAAATGAGCAGTTCTTC
15	TRBJ2-1	TRBV5-1	.	TRBD1	CASSLATGGYNEQFF	TGCGCCAGCAGCTTGGCGACAGGGGGCTACAATGAGCAGTTCTTC
14	TRBJ2-7	TRBV7-9	.	.	CASSLAQASYEQYF	TGTGCCAGCAGCTTAGCCCAGGCCTCCTACGAGCAGTACTTC
12	TRBJ2-7	TRBV29-1	.	.	CSVAGPTGEQYF	TGCAGCGTTGCTGGTCCGACGGGTGAGCAGTACTTC
14	TRBJ1-1	TRBV11-3	.	.	CASSFGQTGTEAFF	TGTGCCAGCAGCTTTGGACAGACGGGCACTGAAGCTTTCTTT
13	TRBJ2-7	TRBV29-1	few	.	CSVAPGQRYEQYF	TGCAGCGTTGCGCCGGGACAACGCTACGAGCAGTACTTC
16	TRBJ2-5	TRBV28	once	TRBD2	CASSFPGTSGTETQYF	TGTGCCAGCAGTTTCCCCGGGACTAGCGGGACAGAGACCCAGTACTTC
13	TRBJ2-7	TRBV7-2	once	.	CASSLFRGNEQYF	TGTGCCAGCAGCTTATTCAGGGGAAATGAGCAGTACTTC
16	TRBJ2-1	TRBV19	.	.	CASSIGGSGVYNEQFF	TGTGCCAGTAGTATAGGTGGGAGCGGAGTTTACAATGAGCAGTTCTTC
14	TRBJ1-3	TRBV6-6	.	.	CASRGQTSGNTIYF	TGTGCCAGCAGGGGACAAACCTCTGGAAACACCATATATTTT
14	TRBJ2-3	TRBV3-1/TRBV3-2	.	TRBD2	CASSPAGGRGTQYF	TGTGCCAGCAGCCCCGCGGGGGGGAGGGGTACGCAGTATTTT
13	TRBJ2-3	TRBV7-9	.	TRBD2	CASRLAATDTQYF	TGTGCCAGTCGACTAGCGGCAACAGATACGCAGTATTTT
14	TRBJ1-2	TRBV2	few	.	CASSESRTVFGYTF	TGTGCCAGCAGTGAGAGTCGGACAGTGTTTGGCTACACCTTC
16	TRBJ2-5	TRBV12-5	.	.	CASGLGNGGLGETQYF	TGTGCTAGTGGTTTGGGAAACGGGGGTCTTGGAGAGACCCAGTACTTC
14	TRBJ1-6	TRBV9	few	TRBD1	CASSVSGQATPLHF	TGTGCCAGCAGCGTGTCCGGACAGGCGACACCCCTCCACTTT
14	TRBJ1-6	TRBV5-1	.	.	CASSLVSYNSPLHF	TGCGCCAGCAGCTTGGTGTCGTATAATTCACCCCTCCACTTT
17	TRBJ2-2	TRBV14	few	TRBD1	CASSQPDRARDTGELFF	TGTGCCAGCAGCCAACCCGACAGGGCAAGGGACACCGGGGAGCTGTTTTTT